Given below is one T cell receptor (beta chain) in context. These data are taken from a study of T cells in tumors after PD-1 blockade. Data came from immunoSEQ multiplex PCR; TCRdb stores just in-frame clones and leaves some out. This sample yields some 11,000 clones, of which approximately 57% are seen a single time; roughly 16% belongs to the top ten. Germline loops: CDR1 MNHNY, CDR2 SVGAGI (reference sequence). Trimming removed 5 bases from V and 7 bases from J; junction bases left unmatched: 3. The CDR3 sequence is 15 residues long. This TCR came from a human donor with basal cell carcinoma. The source was tumor tissue, collected before anti-PD-1 treatment. The chain carries TRBV6-6 and TRBJ2-1; 15 bases map to TRBD2. The CDR3 reads CASSPGTSGRNEQFF. The CDR3 DNA is TGTGCCAGCAGTCCCGGGACTAGCGGGAGGAATGAGCAGTTCTTC.